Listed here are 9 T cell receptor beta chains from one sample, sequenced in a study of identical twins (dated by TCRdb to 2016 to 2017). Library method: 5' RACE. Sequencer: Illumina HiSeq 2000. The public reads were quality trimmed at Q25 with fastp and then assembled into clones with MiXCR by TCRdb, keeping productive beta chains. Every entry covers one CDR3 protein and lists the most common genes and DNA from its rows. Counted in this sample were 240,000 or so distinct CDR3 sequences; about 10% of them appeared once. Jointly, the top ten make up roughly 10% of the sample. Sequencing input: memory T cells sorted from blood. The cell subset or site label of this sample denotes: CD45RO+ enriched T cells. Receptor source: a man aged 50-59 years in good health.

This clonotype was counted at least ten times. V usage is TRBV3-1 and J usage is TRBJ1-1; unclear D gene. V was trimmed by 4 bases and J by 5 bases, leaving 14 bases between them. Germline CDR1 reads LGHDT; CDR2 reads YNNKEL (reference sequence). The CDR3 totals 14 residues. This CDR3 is CASSRTATRTEAFF. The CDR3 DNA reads TGTGCCAGCAGCCGGACCGCTACCAGAACTGAAGCTTTCTTT.

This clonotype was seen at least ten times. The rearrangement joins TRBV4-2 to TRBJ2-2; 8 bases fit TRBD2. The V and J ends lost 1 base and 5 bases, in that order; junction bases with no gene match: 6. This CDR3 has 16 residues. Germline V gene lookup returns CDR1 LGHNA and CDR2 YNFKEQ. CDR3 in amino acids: CASSQAGGLGTGELFF. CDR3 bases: TGTGCCAGCAGCCAAGCGGGGGGGCTTGGAACCGGGGAGCTGTTTTTT.

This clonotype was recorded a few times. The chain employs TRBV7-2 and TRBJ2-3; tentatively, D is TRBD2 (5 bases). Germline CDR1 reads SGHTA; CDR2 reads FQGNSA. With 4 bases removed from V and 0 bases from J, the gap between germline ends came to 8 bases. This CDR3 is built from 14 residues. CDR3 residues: CASSSGISTDTQYF. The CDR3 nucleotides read TGTGCCAGCAGCTCCGGGATAAGCACAGATACGCAGTATTTT.

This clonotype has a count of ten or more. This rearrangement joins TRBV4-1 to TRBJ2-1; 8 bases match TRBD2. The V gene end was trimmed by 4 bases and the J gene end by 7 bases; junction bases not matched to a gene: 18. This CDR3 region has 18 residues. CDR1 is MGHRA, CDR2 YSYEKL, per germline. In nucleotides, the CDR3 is TGCGCCAGCAGCCTATTGATGGTTTGGCTAGCGGGCGAAAATGAGCAGTTCTTC. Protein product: CASSLLMVWLAGENEQFF.

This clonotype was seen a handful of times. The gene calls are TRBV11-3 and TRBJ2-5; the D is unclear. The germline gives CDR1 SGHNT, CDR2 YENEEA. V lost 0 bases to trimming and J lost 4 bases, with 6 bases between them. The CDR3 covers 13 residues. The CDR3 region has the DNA TGTGCCAGCAGCTTAGATCGGATAGAGACCCAGTACTTC. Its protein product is CASSLDRIETQYF.

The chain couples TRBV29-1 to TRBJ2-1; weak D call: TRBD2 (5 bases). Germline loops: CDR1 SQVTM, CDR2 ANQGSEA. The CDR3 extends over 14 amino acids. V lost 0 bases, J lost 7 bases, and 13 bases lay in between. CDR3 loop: CSVEENIRGNEQFF. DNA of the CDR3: TGCAGCGTTGAAGAGAATATCCGGGGAAATGAGCAGTTCTTC.

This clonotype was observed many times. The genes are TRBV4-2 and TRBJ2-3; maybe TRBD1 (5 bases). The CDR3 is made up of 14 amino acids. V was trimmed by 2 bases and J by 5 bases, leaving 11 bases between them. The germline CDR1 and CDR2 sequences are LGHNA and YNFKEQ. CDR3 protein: CASSQPRQKDTQYF. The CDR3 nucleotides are TGTGCCAGCAGCCAACCCCGACAGAAAGATACGCAGTATTTT.

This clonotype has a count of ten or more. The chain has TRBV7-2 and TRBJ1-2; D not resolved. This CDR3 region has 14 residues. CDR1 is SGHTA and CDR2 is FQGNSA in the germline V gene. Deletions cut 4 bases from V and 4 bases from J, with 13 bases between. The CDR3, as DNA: TGTGCCAGCAGCTCCCAAGCATTTAGCTATGGCTACACCTTC. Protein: CASSSQAFSYGYTF.

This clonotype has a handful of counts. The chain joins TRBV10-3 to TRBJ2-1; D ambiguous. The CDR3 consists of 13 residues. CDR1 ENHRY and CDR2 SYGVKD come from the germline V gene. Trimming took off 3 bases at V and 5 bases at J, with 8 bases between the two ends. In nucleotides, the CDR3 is TGTGCCATCAGTGATTCCCAAGACAATGAGCAGTTCTTC. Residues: CAISDSQDNEQFF.